The clone carrying this T cell receptor (beta chain) came up a few times. Its antigen is not known. Trimming took 2 bases from V and 2 from J, leaving 8 bases between them. This CDR3 is built from 14 residues. Germline V gene data show CDR1 as MNHGY and CDR2 as SAAAGT. This sample was included in a study of T cells in localized non-small cell lung cancer. Study-level findings and limits: Uninvolved adjacent lung had more T cell clonality than any other tissue, topping tumor.

Clones were sequenced by immunoSEQ multiplex PCR, and TCRdb holds only the in-frame ones, with some missing. Here the sample spans a few thousand clones, more than 20% being singletons. Sequencing was performed on lung tumor tissue, taken before any cancer treatment. This chain uses TRBV6-8 with TRBJ2-3; the D is unclear. The TCR originated in a woman aged 40-75 years with stage I squamous cell lung carcinoma. CDR3 sequence reads: CASSYESYTDTQYF. The CDR3 DNA reads TGTGCCAGCAGTTACGAGAGCTACACAGATACGCAGTATTTT.